The entry below describes one TCR beta chain. The protocol was immunoSEQ multiplex PCR, while the TCRdb copy is restricted to in-frame clones and leaves out a portion. Among about 130,000 clones listed, 84% were seen once. The sample is drawn from a study of blood T cell repertoires in COVID-19. V lost 1 base to trimming and J lost 7 bases; unmatched junction nucleotides: 12. The CDR3 totals 17 residues. Germline loops: CDR1 SQVTM, CDR2 ANQGSEA. This TCR derives from a woman aged 60-75 years with acute or convalescent COVID-19. Sequenced sample: peripheral blood. V gene TRBV29-1 combines with J gene TRBJ2-1, with TRBD2 identical over 11 bases. The CDR3 nucleotides are TGCAGCGTTGAAGGGGCTAGCGGGGGGATGACCAGAAATGAGCAGTTCTTC. This translates into CSVEGASGGMTRNEQFF.